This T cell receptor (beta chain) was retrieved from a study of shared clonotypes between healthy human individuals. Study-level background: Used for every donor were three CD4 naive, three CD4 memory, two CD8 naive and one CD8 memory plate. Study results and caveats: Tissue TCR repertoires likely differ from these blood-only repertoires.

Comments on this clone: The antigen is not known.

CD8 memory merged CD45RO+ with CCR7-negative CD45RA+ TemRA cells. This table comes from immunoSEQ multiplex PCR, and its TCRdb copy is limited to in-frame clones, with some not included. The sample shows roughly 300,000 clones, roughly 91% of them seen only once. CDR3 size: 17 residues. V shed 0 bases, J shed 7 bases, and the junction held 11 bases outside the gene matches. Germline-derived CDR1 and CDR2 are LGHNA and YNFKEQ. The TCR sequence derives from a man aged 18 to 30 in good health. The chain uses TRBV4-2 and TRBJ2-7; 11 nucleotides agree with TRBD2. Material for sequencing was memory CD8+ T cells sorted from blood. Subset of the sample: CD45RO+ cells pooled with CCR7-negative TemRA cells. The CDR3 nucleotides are TGTGCCAGCAGCCAAGAGCCTCCGGGACTAGCGGTTCAGGAGCAGTACTTC. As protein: CASSQEPPGLAVQEQYF.